One and the same sample provided the 20 T cell receptor beta chains below, sequenced in a study of blood T cell repertoires in COVID-19. Repertoires were generated with immunoSEQ multiplex PCR, while TCRdb's copy carries only in-frame clones and drops some. The sample lists around 140,000 clones; roughly three quarters were seen once. Sequencing was done on a sample of peripheral blood. These TCRs come from a woman aged 60-75 years with acute or convalescent COVID-19.

In this sample, this clone turned up once. At the DNA level, this CDR3 is encoded by other sequences in the same sample as well. The chain combines TRBV12-3 or TRBV12-4 with TRBJ1-1; 7 nucleotides match TRBD1. Unmatched junction bases numbered 1, after V lost 8 bases and J lost 1 base. This CDR3 has 12 amino acids. CDR3 region: CASRTGNTEAFF. CDR3 nucleotides: TGTGCCAGCCGGACAGGGAACACTGAAGCTTTCTTT.

V is TRBV28 and J is TRBJ1-4, with a possible D match to TRBD1 (5 bases). Germline V gene sequence: CDR1 MDHEN, CDR2 SYDVKM. CDR3 length equals 11 residues. The V gene lost 5 bases and the J gene lost 10 bases, with 8 bases spanning the gap. CDR3 in amino acids: CASSRDLKLFF. The DNA of the CDR3 is TGTGCCAGCAGTCGGGACTTAAAACTGTTTTTT. The variable domain in full, completed from reference TRBV28 and TRBJ1-4, reads DVKVTQSSRYLVKRTGEKVFLECVQDMDHENMFWYRQDPGLGLRLIYFSYDVKMKEKGDIPEGYSVSREKKERFSLILESASTNQTSMYLCASSRDLKLFFGSGTQLSVL.

V usage is TRBV15 and J usage is TRBJ1-1, with no clear D. CDR3 length: 17 residues. Germline V gene lookup returns CDR1 LNHNV and CDR2 YYDKDF (reference sequence). V was pared by 1 base and J by 0 bases, with 15 bases between. The CDR3 is CATSRVINADLNTEAFF. The CDR3 nucleotides read TGTGCCACCAGCAGAGTTATTAACGCAGACTTGAACACTGAAGCTTTCTTT.

The chain employs TRBV5-1 and TRBJ2-7; 7 bases are shared with TRBD1. Germline loops: CDR1 SGHRS, CDR2 YFSETQ. This CDR3 has 17 residues. V lost 4 bases, J lost 6 bases, and 19 bases stayed unmatched. CDR3 sequence: CASSQKQGSLTFIEQYF. In DNA form, the CDR3 reads TGCGCCAGCAGCCAAAAACAGGGGTCCCTAACCTTCATCGAGCAGTACTTC.

The chain uses TRBV7-9 and TRBJ2-1, with 9 bases identical to TRBD2. This CDR3 region has 16 residues. Germline loops: CDR1 SEHNR, CDR2 FQNEAQ (reference sequence). V trimming: 3 bases; J trimming: 4 bases; junction bases outside the gene matches: 7. Here the CDR3 DNA reads TGTGCCAGCAGCTTTCTGACTAGCGGCACTTACAATGAGCAGTTCTTC. As protein: CASSFLTSGTYNEQFF.

The rearrangement uses TRBV9 and TRBJ1-2; 7 bases agree with TRBD1. This CDR3 comprises 13 residues. The V segment lost 6 bases and the J segment 13 bases; nucleotides outside the gene matches: 15. The germline gives CDR1 SGDLS, CDR2 YYNGEE. The CDR3 region has the DNA TGTGCCAGCACCGCCAGGGGACAGTTCGGGTTCACCTTC. This translates into CASTARGQFGFTF.

This chain links TRBV19 with TRBJ1-5; D possibly corresponds to TRBD1 (5 bases). The V gene's germline CDR1 is LNHDA and CDR2 SQIVND (reference sequence). V shed 5 bases and J shed 2 bases, with 13 bases lying between them. The CDR3 has 15 amino acids. This CDR3 reads CASSFHEQGNQPQHF. The CDR3 DNA follows: TGTGCCAGTAGTTTTCATGAACAGGGCAATCAGCCCCAGCATTTT.

This chain joins TRBV27 and TRBJ2-1, with D uncertain. Trimming cost V 3 bases and J 3 bases, with 12 bases left between them. Germline V lookup: CDR1 MNHEY, CDR2 SMNVEV (reference sequence). The CDR3 runs 15 residues. CDR3 bases: TGTGCCAGCAGTTTTGGCAGGCCGATCTACAATGAGCAGTTCTTC. This codes for CASSFGRPIYNEQFF.

The chain recombines TRBV9 with TRBJ2-1; the match to TRBD2 covers 12 bases. The CDR3 is 17 residues long. The V segment lost 3 bases and the J segment 6 bases; nucleotides outside the gene matches: 10. Per germline, CDR1 SGDLS and CDR2 YYNGEE. The CDR3 reads CASSAGLAGYMANEQFF. The CDR3 DNA reads as TGTGCCAGCAGCGCGGGACTAGCGGGTTATATGGCCAATGAGCAGTTCTTC. The full variable domain, rest sourced from reference TRBV9 and TRBJ2-1, is DSGVTQTPKHLITATGQRVTLRCSPRSGDLSVYWYQQSLDQGLQFLIQYYNGEERAKGNILERFSAQQFPDLHSELNLSSLELGDSALYFCASSAGLAGYMANEQFFGPGTRLTVL.

This clone was found a few times. This chain connects TRBV11-2 to TRBJ2-4; TRBD2 aligns across 7 bases. The CDR3 is 18 amino acids. The junction had 14 bases not matched to a gene; V was cut back by 5 bases and J by 1 base. Per the germline V gene, CDR1 is SGHAT and CDR2 is FQNNGV. In DNA, the CDR3 is TGTGCCAGCAGCCCTCGCCGGGGAGGGGACGAGGCCAAAAACATTCAGTACTTC. Amino acid sequence: CASSPRRGGDEAKNIQYF. Using reference TRBV11-2 and TRBJ2-4 for the parts outside the CDR3, the full variable domain is EAGVAQSPRYKIIEKRQSVAFWCNPISGHATLYWYQQILGQGPKLLIQFQNNGVVDDSQLPKDRFSAERLKGVDSTLKIQPAKLEDSAVYLCASSPRRGGDEAKNIQYFGAGTRLSVL.

The chain has TRBV6-5 and TRBJ2-7, with TRBD2 matching 10 bases. From germline, CDR1 is MNHEY and CDR2 SVGAGI. CDR3 length: 11 residues. Trimming at V came to 10 bases and at J to 5 bases, leaving 2 bases not matched to a gene. The CDR3 region is CATGLAHEQYF. In nucleotides, the CDR3 is TGTGCCACGGGACTAGCGCACGAGCAGTACTTC.

The chain recombines TRBV2 with TRBJ1-5; D is perhaps TRBD1 (6 bases). The CDR3 consists of 13 residues. CDR1 and CDR2 from the germline V gene are SNHLY and FYNNEI. Trimming removed 10 bases from V and 5 bases from J, with 15 bases in between. CDR3 protein: CAIRGGTYQPQHF. The CDR3 DNA sequence: TGTGCCATCAGGGGAGGTACTTATCAGCCCCAGCATTTT.

The chain is built from TRBV27 and TRBJ2-7; no firm D call. The CDR3 is made up of 15 amino acids. Per the germline V gene, CDR1 is MNHEY and CDR2 is SMNVEV (reference sequence). V was shortened by 3 bases and J by 2 bases, with 14 bases between the two germline ends. The CDR3 bases are TGTGCCAGCAGTTTCCTCCCTGGCGGCCCCTACGAGCAGTACTTC. It specifies CASSFLPGGPYEQYF.

The chain uses TRBV4-1 and TRBJ2-7, with 9 nucleotides matching TRBD1. Germline V lookup: CDR1 MGHRA, CDR2 YSYEKL. With V trimmed by 4 bases and J by 7 bases, 5 bases remained unmatched. The CDR3 contains 13 residues. The CDR3 bases are TGCGCCAGCAGCCTGGACAGGGGTCGGGAGCAGTACTTC. Its translation: CASSLDRGREQYF.

This chain joins TRBV7-2 and TRBJ2-7; possible D gene TRBD2, 5 bases. V lost 3 bases, J lost 4 bases, and 16 bases lay in between. Germline V lookup: CDR1 SGHTA, CDR2 FQGNSA. The CDR3 totals 15 residues. DNA of the CDR3: TGTGCCAGCAGCTTCCTCCCGCTAGCAGATTACGAGCAGTACTTC. Encoded protein: CASSFLPLADYEQYF.

This chain joins TRBV14 and TRBJ2-7; 12 nucleotides match TRBD2. After removal of 9 bases from V and 7 bases from J, the junction contained 19 bases not matched to a gene. Germline V gene lookup returns CDR1 SGHDN and CDR2 FVKESK. The CDR3 spans 17 residues. The CDR3: CASSRLAGAFGSGEQYF. The DNA of the CDR3 is TGTGCCAGTAGTCGACTAGCGGGAGCTTTTGGGTCGGGGGAGCAGTACTTC.

The gene calls are TRBV19 and TRBJ2-1; tentatively, D is TRBD2 (6 bases). This CDR3 has 15 amino acids. Germline CDR1 reads LNHDA; CDR2 reads SQIVND (reference sequence). V lost 5 bases to trimming and J lost 9 bases, with 20 bases between them. The DNA for the CDR3 is TGTGCCAGTAGTGGGGGAGGAGGACCCGCAGGTGAGCAGTTCTTC. Its translation is CASSGGGGPAGEQFF.

This sequence joins TRBV28 and TRBJ1-5; 7 nucleotides align to TRBD1. There are 14 residues in the CDR3. The junction had 8 bases not matched to a gene; V was cut back by 8 bases and J by 4 bases. Germline CDR1 MDHEN, CDR2 SYDVKM. The CDR3 protein is CASLTGSVNQPQHF. The CDR3 DNA follows: TGTGCCAGCCTGACAGGGTCTGTAAATCAGCCCCAGCATTTT.

The rearrangement links TRBV2 to TRBJ2-1; TRBD2 matches 8 bases. In germline, CDR1 is SNHLY, CDR2 FYNNEI. The CDR3 sequence is 12 residues long. V was clipped by 8 bases and J by 9 bases; unmatched bases: 6. The CDR3 protein is CASGAGELEQFF. Here the CDR3 DNA reads TGTGCCAGCGGAGCGGGAGAACTTGAGCAGTTCTTC.

In its sample, this clone was seen a few times. This chain uses TRBV19 with TRBJ1-3; 7 bases map to TRBD1. V lost 3 bases, J lost 2 bases, and 1 base stayed unmatched. The germline CDR1 and CDR2 sequences are LNHDA and SQIVND (reference sequence). This CDR3 has 14 residues. The CDR3 sequence is CASSITGAGNTIYF. CDR3 nucleotide sequence: TGTGCCAGTAGTATCACAGGGGCTGGAAACACCATATATTTT. The full variable domain, rest sourced from reference TRBV19 and TRBJ1-3, is DGGITQSPKYLFRKEGQNVTLSCEQNLNHDAMYWYRQDPGQGLRLIYYSQIVNDFQKGDIAEGYSVSREKKESFPLTVTSAQKNPTAFYLCASSITGAGNTIYFGEGSWLTVV.